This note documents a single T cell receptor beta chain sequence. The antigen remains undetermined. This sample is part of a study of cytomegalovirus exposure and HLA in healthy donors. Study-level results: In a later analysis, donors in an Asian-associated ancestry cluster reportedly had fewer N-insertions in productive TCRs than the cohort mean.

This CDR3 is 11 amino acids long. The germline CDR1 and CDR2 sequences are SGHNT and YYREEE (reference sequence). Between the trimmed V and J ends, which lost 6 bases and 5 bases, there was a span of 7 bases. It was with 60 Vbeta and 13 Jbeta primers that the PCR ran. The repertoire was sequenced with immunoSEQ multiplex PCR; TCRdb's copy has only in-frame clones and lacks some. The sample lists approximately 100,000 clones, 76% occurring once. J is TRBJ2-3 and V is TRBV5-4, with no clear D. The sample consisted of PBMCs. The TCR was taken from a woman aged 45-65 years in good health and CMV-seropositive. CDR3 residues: CASKSIDTQYF. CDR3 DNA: TGTGCCAGCAAATCAATAGATACGCAGTATTTT.